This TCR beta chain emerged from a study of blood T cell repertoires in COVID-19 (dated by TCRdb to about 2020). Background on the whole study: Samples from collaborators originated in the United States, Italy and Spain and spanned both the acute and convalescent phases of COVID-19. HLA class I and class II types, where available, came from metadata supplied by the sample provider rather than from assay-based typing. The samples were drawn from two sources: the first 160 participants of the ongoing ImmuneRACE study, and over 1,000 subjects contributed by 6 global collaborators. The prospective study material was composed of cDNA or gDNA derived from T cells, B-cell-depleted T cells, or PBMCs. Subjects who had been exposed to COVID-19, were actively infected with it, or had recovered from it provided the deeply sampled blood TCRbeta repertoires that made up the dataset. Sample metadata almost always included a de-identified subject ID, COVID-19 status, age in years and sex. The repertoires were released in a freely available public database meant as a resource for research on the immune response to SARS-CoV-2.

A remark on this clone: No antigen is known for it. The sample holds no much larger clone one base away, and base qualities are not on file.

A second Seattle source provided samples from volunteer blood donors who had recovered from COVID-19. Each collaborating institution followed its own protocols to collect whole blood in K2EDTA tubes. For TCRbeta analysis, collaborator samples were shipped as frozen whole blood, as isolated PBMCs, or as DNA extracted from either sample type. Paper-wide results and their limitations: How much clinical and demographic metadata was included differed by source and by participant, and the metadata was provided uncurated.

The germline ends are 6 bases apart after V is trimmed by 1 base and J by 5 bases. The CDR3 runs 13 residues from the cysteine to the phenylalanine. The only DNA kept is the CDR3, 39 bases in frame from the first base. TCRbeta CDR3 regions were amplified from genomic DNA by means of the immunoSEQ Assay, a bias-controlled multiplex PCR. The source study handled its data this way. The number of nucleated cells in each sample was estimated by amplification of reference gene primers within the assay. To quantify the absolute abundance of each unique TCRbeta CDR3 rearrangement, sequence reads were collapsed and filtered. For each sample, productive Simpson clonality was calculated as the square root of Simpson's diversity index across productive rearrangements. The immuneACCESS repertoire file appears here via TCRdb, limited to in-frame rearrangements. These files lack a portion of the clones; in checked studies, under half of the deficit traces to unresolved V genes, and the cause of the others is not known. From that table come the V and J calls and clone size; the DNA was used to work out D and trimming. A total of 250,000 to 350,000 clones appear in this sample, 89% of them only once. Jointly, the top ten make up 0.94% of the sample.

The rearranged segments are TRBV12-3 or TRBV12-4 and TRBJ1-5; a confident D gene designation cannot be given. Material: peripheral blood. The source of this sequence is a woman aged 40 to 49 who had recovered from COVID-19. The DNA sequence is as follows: TGTGCCAGCAGTTTAGTGGGAGATCAGCCCCAGCATTTT. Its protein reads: CASSLVGDQPQHF.